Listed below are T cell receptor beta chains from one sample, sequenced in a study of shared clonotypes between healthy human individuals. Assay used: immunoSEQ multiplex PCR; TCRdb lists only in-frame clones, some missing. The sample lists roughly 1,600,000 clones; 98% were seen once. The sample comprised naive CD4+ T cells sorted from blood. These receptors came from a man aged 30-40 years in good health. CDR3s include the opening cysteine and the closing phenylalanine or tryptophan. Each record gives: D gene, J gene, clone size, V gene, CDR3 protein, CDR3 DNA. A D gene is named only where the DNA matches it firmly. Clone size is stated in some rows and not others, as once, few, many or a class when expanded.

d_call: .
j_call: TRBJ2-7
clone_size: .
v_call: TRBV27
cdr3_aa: CASRLGQNSYEQYF
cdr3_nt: TGTGCCAGCAGACTAGGACAGAACTCCTACGAGCAGTACTTC

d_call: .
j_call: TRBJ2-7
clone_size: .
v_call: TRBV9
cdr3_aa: CASSVGGLSYEQYF
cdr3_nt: TGTGCCAGCAGCGTGGGCGGCCTATCCTACGAGCAGTACTTC

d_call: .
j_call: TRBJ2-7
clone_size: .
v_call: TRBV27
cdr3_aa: CASSRDRSSYEQYF
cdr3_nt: TGTGCCAGCAGTCGGGACCGGAGCTCCTACGAGCAGTACTTC

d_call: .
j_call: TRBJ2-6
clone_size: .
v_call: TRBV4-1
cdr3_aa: CASSQGLLDSGANVLTF
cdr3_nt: TGCGCCAGCAGCCAAGGTCTTTTAGACTCTGGGGCCAACGTCCTGACTTTC

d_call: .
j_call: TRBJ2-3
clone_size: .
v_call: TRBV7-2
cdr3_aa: CASSADYSTDTQYF
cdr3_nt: TGTGCCAGCAGCGCGGACTACAGCACAGATACGCAGTATTTT

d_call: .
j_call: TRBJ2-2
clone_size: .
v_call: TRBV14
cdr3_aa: CASSQVTLNTGELFF
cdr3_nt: TGTGCCAGCAGCCAAGTTACTTTGAACACCGGGGAGCTGTTTTTT

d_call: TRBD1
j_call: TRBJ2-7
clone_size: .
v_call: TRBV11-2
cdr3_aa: CASRFPGQGAYEQYF
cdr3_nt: TGTGCCAGCAGATTTCCGGGACAGGGGGCCTACGAGCAGTACTTC

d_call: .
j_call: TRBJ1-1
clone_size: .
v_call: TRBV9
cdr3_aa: CASSVVGSNTEAFF
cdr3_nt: TGTGCCAGCAGCGTAGTCGGATCCAACACTGAAGCTTTCTTT

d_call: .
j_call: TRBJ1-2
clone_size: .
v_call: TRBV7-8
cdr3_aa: CASSLTKAGYTF
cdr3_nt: TGTGCCAGCAGCCTAACAAAAGCGGGCTACACCTTC

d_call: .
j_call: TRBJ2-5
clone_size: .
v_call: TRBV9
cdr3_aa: CASSRNRQGLETQYF
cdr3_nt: TGTGCCAGCAGCCGAAATCGACAGGGACTAGAGACCCAGTACTTC

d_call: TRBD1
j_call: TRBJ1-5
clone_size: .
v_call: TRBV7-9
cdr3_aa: CASSIYRGRMGNQPQHF
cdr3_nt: TGTGCCAGCAGCATCTACAGGGGGCGGATGGGCAATCAGCCCCAGCATTTT

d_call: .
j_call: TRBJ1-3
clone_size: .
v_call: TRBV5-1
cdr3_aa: CASSLAGPGFGNTIYF
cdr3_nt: TGCGCCAGCAGCTTGGCGGGGCCAGGGTTTGGAAACACCATATATTTT

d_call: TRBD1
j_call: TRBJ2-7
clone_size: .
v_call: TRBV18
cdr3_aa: CASSLGTGLTYEQYF
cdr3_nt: TGTGCCAGCTCCCTAGGGACAGGACTTACCTACGAGCAGTACTTC

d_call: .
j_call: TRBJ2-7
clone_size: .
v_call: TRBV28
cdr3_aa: CASSPRVDYEQYF
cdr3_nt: TGTGCCAGCAGTCCCAGGGTGGACTACGAGCAGTACTTC

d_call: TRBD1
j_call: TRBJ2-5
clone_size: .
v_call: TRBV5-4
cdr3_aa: CATGTVSETQYF
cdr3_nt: TGTGCCACCGGGACAGTAAGTGAGACCCAGTACTTC

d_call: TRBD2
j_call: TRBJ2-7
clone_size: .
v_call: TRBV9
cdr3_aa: CASSGGLAGTYEQYF
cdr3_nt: TGTGCCAGCAGCGGGGGACTAGCGGGAACCTACGAGCAGTACTTC

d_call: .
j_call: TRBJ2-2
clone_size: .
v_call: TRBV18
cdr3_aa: CASSPKHVAGTGELFF
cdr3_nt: TGTGCCAGCTCACCGAAGCATGTCGCCGGGACCGGGGAGCTGTTTTTT

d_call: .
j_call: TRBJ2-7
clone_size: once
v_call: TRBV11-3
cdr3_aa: CASGKRSRTLGSEQYF
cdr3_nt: TGTGCCAGCGGCAAAAGGAGTAGGACCCTCGGCAGCGAGCAGTACTTC

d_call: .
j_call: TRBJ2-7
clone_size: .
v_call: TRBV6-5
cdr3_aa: CASSPPDSRYEQYF
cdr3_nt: TGTGCCAGCAGTCCTCCAGACTCCCGCTACGAGCAGTACTTC

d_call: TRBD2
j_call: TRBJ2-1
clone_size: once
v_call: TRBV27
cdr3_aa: CASSDGRGRYNEQFF
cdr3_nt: TGTGCCAGCAGTGACGGCCGCGGGAGGTACAATGAGCAGTTCTTC

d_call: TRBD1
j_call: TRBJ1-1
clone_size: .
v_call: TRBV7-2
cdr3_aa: CASSLEGGRSEAFF
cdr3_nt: TGTGCCAGCAGCTTAGAAGGGGGCAGGTCTGAAGCTTTCTTT

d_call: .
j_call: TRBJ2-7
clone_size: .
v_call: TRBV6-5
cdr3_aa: CASSYSTDYEQYF
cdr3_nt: TGTGCCAGCAGTTACTCGACAGACTACGAGCAGTACTTC

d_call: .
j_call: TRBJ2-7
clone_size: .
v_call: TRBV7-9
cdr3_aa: CASSRPRGYEQYF
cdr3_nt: TGTGCCAGCAGCAGGCCAAGGGGCTACGAGCAGTACTTC

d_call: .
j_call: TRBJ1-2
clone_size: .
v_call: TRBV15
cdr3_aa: CATSHPQSTNYGYTF
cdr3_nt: TGTGCCACCAGCCACCCACAGAGCACTAACTATGGCTACACCTTC

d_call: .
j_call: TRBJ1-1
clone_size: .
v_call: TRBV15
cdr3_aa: CATSRGPQGRNTEAFF
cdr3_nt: TGTGCCACCAGCAGGGGACCTCAGGGGAGGAACACTGAAGCTTTCTTT

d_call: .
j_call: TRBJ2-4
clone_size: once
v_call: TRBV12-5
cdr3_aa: CASGLGTVNIQYF
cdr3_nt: TGTGCTAGTGGTTTGGGGACGGTAAACATTCAGTACTTC

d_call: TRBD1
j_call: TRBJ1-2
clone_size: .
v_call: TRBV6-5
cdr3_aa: CASSRGQGTYGYTF
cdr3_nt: TGTGCCAGCAGTCGCGGACAGGGTACCTATGGCTACACCTTC

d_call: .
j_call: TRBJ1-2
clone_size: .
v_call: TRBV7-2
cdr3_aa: CASSLARGGGYGYTF
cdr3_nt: TGTGCCAGCAGCTTAGCACGGGGGGGTGGCTATGGCTACACCTTC

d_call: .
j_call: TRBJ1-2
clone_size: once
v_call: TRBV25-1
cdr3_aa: CASSESLGRGHYGYTF
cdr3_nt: TGTGCCAGCAGTGAATCTCTTGGACGGGGTCACTATGGCTACACCTTC

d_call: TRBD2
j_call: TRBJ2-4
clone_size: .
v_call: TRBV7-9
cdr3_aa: CASSLASGINIQYF
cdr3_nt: TGTGCCAGCAGCTTGGCTAGCGGAATAAACATTCAGTACTTC

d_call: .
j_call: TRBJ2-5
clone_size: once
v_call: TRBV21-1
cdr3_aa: CASSKNSGAISETQYF
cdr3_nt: TGTGCCAGCAGCAAAAACTCCGGGGCGATCTCAGAGACCCAGTACTTC

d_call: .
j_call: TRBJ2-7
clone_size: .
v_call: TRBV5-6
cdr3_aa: CASSILGRAEQYF
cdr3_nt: TGTGCCAGCAGCATACTAGGTCGAGCCGAGCAGTACTTC

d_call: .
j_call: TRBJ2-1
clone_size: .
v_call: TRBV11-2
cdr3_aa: CASSLGVSFGFSSFQFF
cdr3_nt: TGTGCCAGCAGCTTAGGTGTCAGTTTCGGATTTAGTAGTTTTCAGTTCTTC

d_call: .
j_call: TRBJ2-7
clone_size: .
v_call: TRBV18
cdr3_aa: CASSPRLSAQADSYEQYF
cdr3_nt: TGTGCCAGCTCACCGCGTCTTTCCGCCCAGGCGGATTCCTACGAGCAGTACTTC

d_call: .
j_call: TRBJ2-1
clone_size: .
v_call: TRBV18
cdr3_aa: CASSPMGFTYNEQFF
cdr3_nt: TGTGCCAGCTCACCAATGGGATTTACCTACAATGAGCAGTTCTTC

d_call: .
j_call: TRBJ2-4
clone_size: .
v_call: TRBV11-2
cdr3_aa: CASSLDRRTELAKNIQYF
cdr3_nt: TGTGCCAGCAGCTTAGACCGGCGGACAGAGCTAGCCAAAAACATTCAGTACTTC

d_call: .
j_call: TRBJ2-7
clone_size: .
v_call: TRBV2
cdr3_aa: CASSEYGLTGYEQYF
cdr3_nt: TGTGCCAGCAGTGAATATGGCCTAACGGGCTACGAGCAGTACTTC

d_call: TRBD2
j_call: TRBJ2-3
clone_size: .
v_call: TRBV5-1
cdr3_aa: CASSSGLAVETDTQYF
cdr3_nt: TGCGCCAGCAGCTCTGGACTAGCGGTCGAGACAGATACGCAGTATTTT

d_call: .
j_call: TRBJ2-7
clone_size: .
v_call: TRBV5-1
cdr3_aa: CASSLGLAGTTSYEQYF
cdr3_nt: TGCGCCAGCAGCTTGGGATTGGCAGGTACAACCTCCTACGAGCAGTACTTC

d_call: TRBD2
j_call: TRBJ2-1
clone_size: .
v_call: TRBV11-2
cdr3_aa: CASSLGSTSGIGYEQFF
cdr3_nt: TGTGCCAGCAGCTTAGGAAGTACTAGCGGGATCGGGTATGAGCAGTTCTTC

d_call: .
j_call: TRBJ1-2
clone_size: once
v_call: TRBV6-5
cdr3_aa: CASSFGLLYGYTF
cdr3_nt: TGTGCCAGCAGTTTCGGCCTACTCTATGGCTACACCTTC

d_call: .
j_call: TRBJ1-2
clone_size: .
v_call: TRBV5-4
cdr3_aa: CASSLGSGLNYGYTF
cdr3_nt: TGTGCCAGCAGCTTAGGGTCGGGACTCAACTATGGCTACACCTTC

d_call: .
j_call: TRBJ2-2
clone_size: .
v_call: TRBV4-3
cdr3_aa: CASSQDSRTTGELFF
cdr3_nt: TGCGCCAGCAGCCAAGATTCCAGGACCACCGGGGAGCTGTTTTTT

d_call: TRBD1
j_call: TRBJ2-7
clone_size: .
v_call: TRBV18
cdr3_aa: CASSPRQGEPWEQYF
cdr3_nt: TGTGCCAGCTCACCCCGACAGGGGGAACCATGGGAGCAGTACTTC

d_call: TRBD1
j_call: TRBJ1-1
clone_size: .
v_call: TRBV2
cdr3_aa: CASRTPGQGSTEAFF
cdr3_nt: TGTGCCAGCAGGACCCCGGGACAGGGCTCCACTGAAGCTTTCTTT

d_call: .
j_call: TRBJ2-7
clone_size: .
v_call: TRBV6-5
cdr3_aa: CASSKGYSYEQYF
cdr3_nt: TGTGCCAGCAGTAAGGGGTACTCCTACGAGCAGTACTTC

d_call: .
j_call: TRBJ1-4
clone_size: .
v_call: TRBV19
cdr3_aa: CASSPGVFEKLFF
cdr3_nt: TGTGCCAGTTCCCCGGGGGTCTTCGAAAAACTGTTTTTT

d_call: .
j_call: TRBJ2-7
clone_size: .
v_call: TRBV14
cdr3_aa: CASSQGSGIEQYF
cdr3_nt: TGTGCCAGCAGCCAAGGGTCCGGGATCGAGCAGTACTTC

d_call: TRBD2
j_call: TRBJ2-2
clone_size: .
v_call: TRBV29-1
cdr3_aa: CSEPVGGRVTGELFF
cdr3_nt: TGCAGTGAGCCGGTGGGCGGGAGGGTAACCGGGGAGCTGTTTTTT

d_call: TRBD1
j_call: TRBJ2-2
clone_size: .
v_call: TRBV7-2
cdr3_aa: CASSRDRVNTGELFF
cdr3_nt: TGTGCCAGCAGCCGGGACAGGGTGAACACCGGGGAGCTGTTTTTT

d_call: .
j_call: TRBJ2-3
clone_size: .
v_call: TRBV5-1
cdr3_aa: CASSLNSGSTDTQYF
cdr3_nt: TGCGCCAGCAGCTTGAACAGCGGGAGCACAGATACGCAGTATTTT

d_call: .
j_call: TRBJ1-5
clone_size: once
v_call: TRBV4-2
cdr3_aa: CASSPGTGNQPQHF
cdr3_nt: TGTGCCAGCAGCCCAGGCACAGGCAATCAGCCCCAGCATTTT

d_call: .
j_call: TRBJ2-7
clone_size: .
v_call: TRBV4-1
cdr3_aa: CASSQVAVPSSYEQYF
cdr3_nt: TGCGCCAGCAGCCAAGTTGCAGTACCGAGCTCCTACGAGCAGTACTTC

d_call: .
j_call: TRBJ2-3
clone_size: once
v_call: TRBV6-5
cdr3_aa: CASSLSDTQYF
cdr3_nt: TGTGCCAGCAGTTTATCAGATACGCAGTATTTT

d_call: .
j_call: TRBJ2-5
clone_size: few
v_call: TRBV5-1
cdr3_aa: CASSLEGETQYF
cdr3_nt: TGCGCCAGCAGCTTGGAGGGGGAGACCCAGTACTTC

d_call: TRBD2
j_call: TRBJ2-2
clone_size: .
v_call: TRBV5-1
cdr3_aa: CASSPGGSRTGELFF
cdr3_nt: TGCGCCAGCAGCCCGGGGGGTAGCCGGACCGGGGAGCTGTTTTTT